Listed below are T cell receptor beta chains from one sample, sequenced in a study of T cell repertoires in cytomegalovirus infection. TCRdb re-analysed the reads in MiXCR, keeping a single row per CDR3 protein. The sample records around 210,000 distinct CDR3 sequences, roughly 6.5% being singletons. The sequenced sample consisted of PBMCs. These receptors originate from a human donor in good health (CMV status not recorded). Some clones in this sample may be carry-over from other donors' samples. Each CDR3 is given with its conserved first and last residue. A D gene is named only where the DNA matches it firmly. The listing skips clone size in some rows; elsewhere it reads once, few, many or a size class.

j_call clone_size d_call v_call cdr3_aa cdr3_nt
TRBJ2-7 many NA TRBV7-8 CASSLLTERAEQYF TGTGCCAGCAGCTTATTGACAGAAAGAGCCGAGCAGTACTTC
TRBJ2-1 many TRBD2 TRBV20-1 CSASRLAYPNEQFF TGCAGTGCTTCCAGACTAGCCTACCCCAATGAGCAGTTCTTC
TRBJ2-2 many NA TRBV23-1 CASVWRAANTGELFF TGCGCCAGCGTCTGGCGGGCGGCGAACACCGGGGAGCTGTTTTTT
TRBJ2-7 many TRBD1 TRBV29-1 CSGRQGASYEQYF TGCAGCGGTCGACAGGGGGCCTCCTACGAGCAGTACTTC
TRBJ2-3 many TRBD2 TRBV20-1 CSARAGSTDTQYF TGCAGTGCGAGAGCGGGGAGCACAGATACGCAGTATTTT
TRBJ1-1 NA NA TRBV30 CAWSLQYTEAFF TGTGCCTGGAGTCTGCAATACACTGAAGCTTTCTTT
TRBJ2-3 many TRBD2 TRBV20-1 CSASQSSGAVGADTQYF TGCAGTGCTTCTCAGTCCAGCGGGGCCGTAGGGGCAGATACGCAGTATTTT
TRBJ1-2 few NA TRBV20-1 CSAHKAIYGYTF TGCAGTGCACACAAGGCAATCTATGGCTACACCTTC
TRBJ1-2 many TRBD1 TRBV7-2 CASSPPSGQGNGYTF TGTGCCAGCAGCCCTCCCTCGGGACAGGGTAATGGCTACACCTTC
TRBJ2-2 few NA TRBV20-1 CSATNTGELFF TGCAGTGCTACAAACACCGGGGAGCTGTTTTTT
TRBJ2-1 many TRBD2 TRBV7-2 CASSLVGGANEQFF TGTGCCAGCAGCTTAGTCGGGGGGGCGAATGAGCAGTTCTTC
TRBJ2-1 many TRBD2 TRBV7-9 CASSLSIGLAVYNEQFF TGTGCCAGCAGCTTGTCTATTGGACTAGCGGTCTACAATGAGCAGTTCTTC
TRBJ2-1 few NA TRBV12-3/TRBV12-4 CASSLGGDLWGSEQFF TGTGCCAGCAGTTTAGGGGGAGACCTTTGGGGGAGTGAGCAGTTCTTC
TRBJ2-3 NA NA TRBV5-1 CASSSFGTDTDTQYF TGCGCCAGCAGCTCATTCGGGACGGACACAGATACGCAGTATTTT
TRBJ1-2 many NA TRBV7-2 CASSLDRRNYGYTF TGTGCCAGCAGCTTAGACAGGCGGAACTATGGCTACACCTTC
TRBJ2-1 few NA TRBV4-2 CASSRGARNEQFF TGTGCCAGCAGCCGGGGGGCCAGGAATGAGCAGTTCTTC
TRBJ1-1 many TRBD1 TRBV3-1 CASSQRQGSEAFF TGTGCCAGCAGCCAAAGACAGGGTTCTGAAGCTTTCTTT
TRBJ1-4 many NA TRBV7-2 CASSHYGRELFF TGTGCCAGCAGCCACTACGGGCGCGAACTGTTTTTT
TRBJ1-1 few NA TRBV12-3/TRBV12-4 CASSGRQITEAFF TGTGCCAGCAGTGGTCGACAGATCACTGAAGCTTTCTTT
TRBJ2-2 many NA TRBV6-1 CASSELAGTGELFF TGTGCCAGCAGTGAATTGGCCGGGACCGGGGAGCTGTTTTTT
TRBJ2-5 many TRBD1 TRBV10-3 CAVSREGASQETQYF TGTGCCGTATCGAGAGAGGGGGCCAGCCAAGAGACCCAGTACTTC
TRBJ1-2 NA NA TRBV29-1 CSGGENHYGYTF TGCAGCGGGGGGGAGAACCACTATGGCTACACCTTC
TRBJ1-4 NA TRBD1 TRBV2 CASSARRDRFNEKLFF TGTGCCAGCAGTGCCCGTAGGGACAGATTTAATGAAAAACTGTTTTTT
TRBJ2-1 many TRBD2 TRBV7-8 CASSLRVSGGPDNEQFF TGTGCCAGCAGCTTAAGGGTCAGCGGGGGCCCCGACAATGAGCAGTTCTTC
TRBJ1-4 NA NA TRBV29-1 CSAATNEKLFF TGCAGCGCTGCCACTAATGAAAAACTGTTTTTT
TRBJ2-7 many NA TRBV19 CASTSQQREQYF TGTGCCAGTACCTCACAACAAAGAGAGCAGTACTTC
TRBJ2-5 few NA TRBV2 CASSVRLSQETQYF TGTGCCAGCAGTGTACGGTTGTCACAAGAGACCCAGTACTTC
TRBJ1-3 NA TRBD1 TRBV6-5 CASSRQGATGNTIYF TGTGCCAGCAGTCGACAGGGGGCCACTGGAAACACCATATATTTT
TRBJ2-1 NA TRBD2 TRBV5-1 CASSLALLAGGWHNEQFF TGCGCCAGCAGCTTGGCTCTACTAGCGGGGGGTTGGCACAATGAGCAGTTCTTC
TRBJ2-1 many NA TRBV6-4 CASSPDEYNEQFF TGTGCCAGCAGTCCCGACGAGTACAATGAGCAGTTCTTC
TRBJ2-7 many NA TRBV28 CASKDSEQYF TGTGCCAGCAAGGACTCCGAGCAGTACTTC
TRBJ1-1 many NA TRBV7-2 CASSLRSMNTEAFF TGTGCCAGCAGCTTAAGGTCGATGAACACTGAAGCTTTCTTT
TRBJ1-4 few NA TRBV4-1 CASSQDVSRDLQLFF TGCGCCAGCAGCCAAGATGTTAGCAGGGATTTGCAACTGTTTTTT
TRBJ1-5 few NA TRBV20-1 CSAPDPLGGSQPQHF TGCAGTGCTCCCGACCCGTTAGGGGGAAGTCAGCCCCAGCATTTT
TRBJ2-3 many TRBD2 TRBV2 CASSPGAGGQLDLTDTQYF TGTGCCAGCAGTCCCGGAGCGGGGGGACAACTCGACCTCACAGATACGCAGTATTTT
TRBJ1-2 many NA TRBV7-2 CASSFIYGYTF TGTGCCAGCAGCTTTATCTATGGCTACACCTTC
TRBJ1-1 many NA TRBV6-5 CASSYSRLGRTEAFF TGTGCCAGCAGTTACTCGAGGTTAGGGAGGACTGAAGCTTTCTTT
TRBJ2-7 many NA TRBV11-2 CASSLPWGASDEQYF TGTGCCAGCAGCCTACCCTGGGGAGCCAGCGACGAGCAGTACTTC
TRBJ2-1 many NA TRBV28 CACRGYNEQFF TGTGCCTGCCGGGGGTACAATGAGCAGTTCTTC
TRBJ2-1 NA NA TRBV4-3 CASSQDPGASYNEQFF TGCGCCAGCAGCCAAGACCCAGGGGCCTCCTACAATGAGCAGTTCTTC
TRBJ2-2 many TRBD1 TRBV7-6 CASSSMTGSGELFF TGTGCCAGCAGCTCAATGACAGGGTCTGGGGAGCTGTTTTTT
TRBJ2-5 many NA TRBV5-5 CASSLFPQGTQETQYF TGTGCCAGCAGCTTGTTTCCCCAGGGGACACAAGAGACCCAGTACTTC
TRBJ2-5 many TRBD1 TRBV7-9 CASSLGTGGYQETQYF TGTGCCAGCAGCCTGGGGACAGGGGGATACCAAGAGACCCAGTACTTC
TRBJ2-3 many NA TRBV29-1 CSVAGASSTDTQYF TGCAGCGTTGCAGGGGCATCTAGCACAGATACGCAGTATTTT
TRBJ1-6 many NA TRBV20-1 CSAPGTGTSPLHF TGCAGTGCTCCCGGAACAGGGACATCACCCCTCCACTTT
TRBJ1-2 few TRBD1 TRBV2 CASRLGQGNGYTF TGTGCCAGCAGGCTGGGACAGGGAAATGGCTACACCTTC